This TCR beta chain came from a study of blood T cells in healthy people across ages. This clonotype was detected ten times or more. A sample-barcoded 5' primer and a J-beta primer mix were used in a second PCR of roughly 6 to 11 cycles. TCRdb analysed the 5' RACE reads with MiXCR anew, one entry per CDR3 protein. The top ten hold 13% of the sample, which has roughly 930,000 distinct CDR3 sequences, roughly 48% seen once. V lost 2 bases and J 5 bases, leaving 10 bases between the germline ends. The V gene's germline CDR1 is SGHTA and CDR2 FQGNSA. The CDR3 totals 13 residues. Sequencing was carried out using blood. This sequence was found in a man aged 25-40 years in good health. V and J are TRBV7-2 and TRBJ2-7, with D tentatively TRBD1 (6 bases). CDR3 sequence reads: CASSLPGVHEQYF. The CDR3 nucleotides are TGTGCCAGCAGCTTACCAGGGGTCCACGAGCAGTACTTC.